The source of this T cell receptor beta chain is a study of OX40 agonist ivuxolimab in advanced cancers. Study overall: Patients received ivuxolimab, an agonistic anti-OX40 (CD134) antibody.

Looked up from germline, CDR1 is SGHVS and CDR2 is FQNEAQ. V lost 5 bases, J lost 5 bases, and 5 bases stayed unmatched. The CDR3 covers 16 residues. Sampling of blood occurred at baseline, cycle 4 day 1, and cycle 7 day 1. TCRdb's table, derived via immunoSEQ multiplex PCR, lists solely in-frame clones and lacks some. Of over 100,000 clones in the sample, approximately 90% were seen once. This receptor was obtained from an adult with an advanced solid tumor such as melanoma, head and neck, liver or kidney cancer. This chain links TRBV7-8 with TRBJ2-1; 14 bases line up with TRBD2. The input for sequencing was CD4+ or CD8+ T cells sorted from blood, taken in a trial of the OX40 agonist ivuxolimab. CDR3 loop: CASSVGLAGGNNEQFF. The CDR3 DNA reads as TGTGCCAGCAGCGTCGGACTAGCGGGAGGAAACAATGAGCAGTTCTTC. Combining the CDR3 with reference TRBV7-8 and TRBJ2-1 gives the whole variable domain GAGVSQSPRYKVAKRGQDVALRCDPISGHVSLFWYQQALGQGPEFLTYFQNEAQLDKSGLPSDRFFAERPEGSVSTLKIQRTQQEDSAVYLCASSVGLAGGNNEQFFGPGTRLTVL.